These T cell receptor beta chains were read from a single sample in a study of cytomegalovirus exposure and HLA in healthy donors. Sequencing was performed with immunoSEQ multiplex PCR; in TCRdb, only in-frame clones are kept and a portion is missing. This table has 150,000 to 200,000 clones, roughly four fifths appearing once. What was sequenced was PBMCs. Source of these receptors: a man in his forties in good health and CMV-seronegative. Both conserved end residues are part of each CDR3. A D gene is named only where the DNA matches it firmly. Size is stated for part of the rows, as once, few or many counts, or as a class when the clone is expanded.

v_gene,d_gene,j_gene,abundance,CDR3nt,CDR3aa
TRBV6-5,-,TRBJ2-5,few,TGTGCCAGCGGAAGGGGTCAAGAGACCCAGTACTTC,CASGRGQETQYF
TRBV11-2,TRBD1,TRBJ1-2,once,TGTGCCAGCAGCTCCGGTCCCTCCGAGATGACAGGGGCTTTAGGTGGCTACACCTTC,CASSSGPSEMTGALGGYTF
TRBV5-1,TRBD2,TRBJ2-1,-,TGCGCCAGCAGCACCCGGGATAGCGGGCTATACAATGAGCAGTTCTTC,CASSTRDSGLYNEQFF
TRBV5-4,-,TRBJ1-1,-,TGTGCCAGCAGCTTGGGCCGGGAGGTGTTGGCTGAAGCTTTCTTT,CASSLGREVLAEAFF
TRBV27,TRBD1,TRBJ2-1,-,TGTGCCAGCAATCCATGGACAGGGGCTAATGAGCAGTTCTTC,CASNPWTGANEQFF
TRBV12-5,TRBD1,TRBJ1-2,-,TGTGCTAGTGGTTTGGACGGGGGACAGAACTATGGCTACACCTTC,CASGLDGGQNYGYTF
TRBV18,TRBD1,TRBJ2-1,-,TGTGCCAGCTCACCAACAGACAGGGACCATGAGCAGTTCTTC,CASSPTDRDHEQFF
TRBV7-9,-,TRBJ1-5,few,TGTGCCAGCACTCAGGGTTATAGCAATCAGCCCCAGCATTTT,CASTQGYSNQPQHF
TRBV15,-,TRBJ2-5,-,TGTGCCACCAGCAGAGATCGGGAGACCCAGTACTTC,CATSRDRETQYF
TRBV9,-,TRBJ2-7,-,TGTGCCAGCAGCCGTGACAGCAGCTACGAGCAGTACTTC,CASSRDSSYEQYF
TRBV28,-,TRBJ2-6,-,TGTGCCAGCCGTACCCAGGGCTCTGGGGCCAACGTCCTGACTTTC,CASRTQGSGANVLTF
TRBV7-2,-,TRBJ1-5,-,TGTGCCAGCAGCTTCGGGATGCAGCCCCAGCATTTT,CASSFGMQPQHF
TRBV5-8,-,TRBJ2-7,-,TGTGCCAGCAGCCGACTAGGACAGGCTTACGAGCAGTACTTC,CASSRLGQAYEQYF
TRBV28,-,TRBJ2-7,-,TGTGCCAGCACCGCGGACAGATATTACGAGCAGTACTTC,CASTADRYYEQYF
TRBV7-3,TRBD1,TRBJ2-7,few,TGTGCCAGCAGCTTACAAGGACAGGGGTACTACGAGCAGTACTTC,CASSLQGQGYYEQYF
TRBV5-6,TRBD1,TRBJ1-3,-,TGTGCCAGCAGCTTCGGGTCAGGGGGGACCTCTGGAAACACCATATATTTT,CASSFGSGGTSGNTIYF
TRBV5-4,TRBD1,TRBJ2-1,-,TGTGCCAGCAGCTCAGGGGGCCTTCTTAGCTCCTACAATGAGCAGTTCTTC,CASSSGGLLSSYNEQFF